This TCR beta chain derives from a study of identifying expanded T cells in peripheral blood (dated by TCRdb to the late 2010s). As for the study more broadly: Four technical replicates, made by sequencing separate aliquots from the same pool of genomic DNA, were compared pairwise. Here is what the overall study found, with its caveats: Across all healthy donors, variance in clone template counts between approximately 2-week samples was found to increase significantly with total template count. Approximately 1.2 differentially abundant clones were flagged by the binomial model between technical replicates, whereas about 15 and 18 were flagged over around two weeks and four weeks, respectively. The authors expected that biological variance in healthy repertoires might rise further over much longer intervals, such as months to years. Across all healthy-donor time intervals, the beta-binomial model significantly cut both the number of clones called differentially abundant and the false-positive rate.

TCRbeta CDR3 regions were profiled with the immunoSEQ Assay using bias-controlled multiplex PCR amplification of genomic DNA. The paper's processing steps were these. The absolute abundance of each unique TCRbeta CDR3 region was quantified after sequences were collapsed and filtered. Differential abundance was assessed using a binomial (Fisher-equivalent) model and a beta-binomial model in which time-dependent variance fitted from healthy donors was added. Clones with fewer than 5 combined templates were excluded, and clones with Benjamini-Hochberg FDR below 0.01 were called differentially abundant. Beta-binomial variance was modeled as a function of total template count across the two samples using the form v = (b*log(k)+a)^2. TCRdb mirrors the immuneACCESS table, restricted to in-frame sequences. Some clones are absent from its copies; in checked studies, under half trace to an unresolved V gene, and the reason for the others is unknown. The V and J calls and clone size were taken over from that table, and D and trimming were inferred from the DNA. For this sample the table gives around 68,000 clones, of which 70% to 90% were detected only once. In total, the top ten clones hold roughly 4.8% of the sample.

During the collection period, no infections or other immune events were recorded for the healthy donors. To calibrate time-dependent variance in a beta-binomial model of T-cell clone differential abundance, blood repertoires from healthy donors were used as a training cohort. The training cohort was composed of around ten healthy donors, 3 female and 7 male. The donors were between roughly 29 and 65 years old, with an average age of roughly 43 years. Whole blood from each healthy donor was obtained from a commercial supplier and was collected at three time points about 15 days apart. Genomic DNA was extracted from unsorted whole blood for immunosequencing. With regard to this clone: What antigen it recognizes has not been identified. No qualities accompany the bases; no much larger clone lies one base away.

CDR1 and CDR2, per the germline V gene, are SNHLY and FYNNEI. Including cysteine and phenylalanine, the CDR3 has 14 amino acids. The entry retains the CDR3 DNA only, 42 bases that are in frame from base 1. The germline V and J ends show losses of 11 bases and 0 bases respectively, and no gene match explains 8 bases of the junction. Sequenced material: blood. Here the chain combines TRBV2 and TRBJ2-3; a stretch of 7 junction bases matches TRBD1. The receptor was derived from a person between 18 and 70 years old in good health. The CDR3 corresponds to CAGQARASTDTQYF. The DNA reads TGTGCCGGACAGGCTCGTGCTAGCACAGATACGCAGTATTTT.